A single sample is the source of the 12 T cell receptor beta chains below, sequenced in a study of blood T cell repertoires in COVID-19. TCRdb keeps only in-frame clones here, not all; method: immunoSEQ multiplex PCR. The top ten clones hold approximately 7% of a sample with under 200,000 clones, roughly 86% of them seen once. Source material: peripheral blood. The receptors originated from a man aged 50-59 years with active or convalescent COVID-19.

V gene TRBV4-3 combines with J gene TRBJ1-6; 9 nucleotides line up with TRBD1. Germline loops: CDR1 LGHNA, CDR2 YSLEER. With 0 bases clipped from V and 10 bases from J, the junction kept 7 bases outside the gene matches. The CDR3 spans 16 residues. In DNA form, the CDR3 reads TGCGCCAGCAGCCAAGACGCGGGACAGGGTGACTCACCCCTCCACTTT. This sequence encodes CASSQDAGQGDSPLHF.

V gene TRBV19 combines with J gene TRBJ2-1; TRBD2 agrees at 12 bases. Germline V gene sequence: CDR1 LNHDA, CDR2 SQIVND (reference sequence). The CDR3 has 16 residues. V lost 1 base, J lost 7 bases, and 5 bases stayed unmatched. CDR3 coding DNA: TGTGCCAGTAGTATAGGAGAGACTAGCGGGAGTAATGAGCAGTTCTTC. Protein: CASSIGETSGSNEQFF.

The chain has TRBV5-1 and TRBJ2-1; 7 bases align to TRBD2. The CDR3 totals 16 residues. V was pared by 4 bases and J by 9 bases, with 16 bases of the junction left unmatched. The germline V gene encodes CDR1 SGHRS and CDR2 YFSETQ. In DNA, the CDR3 is TGCGCCAGCAGCCCAAAGACTAGCAGTAAGTCGGCTGAGCAGTTCTTC. Translation: CASSPKTSSKSAEQFF.

This chain uses TRBV9 with TRBJ2-7; 10 bases match TRBD1. The length of the CDR3 is 15 residues. V lost 6 bases and J lost 1; bases outside the gene matches: 7. From germline, CDR1 is SGDLS and CDR2 YYNGEE. DNA for the CDR3: TGTGCCAGCAATCCGGGACAGGGGAATTCCTACGAGCAGTACTTC. It yields the protein CASNPGQGNSYEQYF.

The chain combines TRBV21-1 with TRBJ2-1; the D call in the table, TRBD2, was not verified against the DNA. TRBV21-1 is given as a pseudogene. This CDR3 contains 16 residues. The CDR3 spells CASSRIGGAYYNEQFF. The CDR3 bases are TGTGCCAGCAGTCGGATCGGGGGGGCCTACTACAATGAGCAGTTCTTC.

The rearrangement joins TRBV19 to TRBJ1-2, with 7 bases identical to TRBD1. This CDR3 contains 14 residues. Trimming took 3 bases from V and 7 from J; bases not matched to a gene: 8. In germline, CDR1 is LNHDA, CDR2 SQIVND (reference sequence). CDR3 region: CASSIKSGQRGYTF. The CDR3 region has the DNA TGTGCCAGTAGTATCAAATCGGGACAGCGTGGCTACACCTTC.

The chain recombines TRBV7-8 with TRBJ2-2; a possible D gene is TRBD2 (5 bases). Germline loops: CDR1 SGHVS, CDR2 FQNEAQ. The CDR3 runs to 16 residues. V shed 2 bases and J shed 2 bases, with 12 bases lying between them. CDR3 sequence: CASSLSPSLNTGELFF. The CDR3 coding sequence is TGTGCCAGCAGCTTATCCCCTAGCCTAAACACCGGGGAGCTGTTTTTT.

This rearrangement joins TRBV27 to TRBJ1-2, with 7 bases fitting TRBD1. Germline assignment: CDR1 MNHEY and CDR2 SMNVEV (reference sequence). The V gene end was trimmed by 2 bases and the J gene end by 4 bases; junction bases not matched to a gene: 4. This CDR3 spans 14 amino acids. The CDR3 coding sequence is TGTGCCAGCAGTTTAAGACAGGGTAGCTATGGCTACACCTTC. This encodes CASSLRQGSYGYTF.

The chain is built from TRBV6-5 and TRBJ1-5; possibly TRBD1 for D (5 bases). The germline CDR1 and CDR2 sequences are MNHEY and SVGAGI. CDR3 length equals 14 residues. Trimming left V 5 bases short and J 5 bases short, with 13 bases between. For the CDR3, the DNA is TGTGCCAGCAGTCGACAGCCGGGTCATCAGCCCCAGCATTTT. Amino acids: CASSRQPGHQPQHF.

In this sample, this clone turned up a few times. The rearrangement uses TRBV10-3 and TRBJ2-4; 8 nucleotides agree with TRBD1. Germline loops: CDR1 ENHRY, CDR2 SYGVKD. V lost 0 bases, J lost 1 base, and 2 bases stayed unmatched. CDR3 length equals 16 residues. The CDR3 coding sequence is TGTGCCATCAGTGAGTCGAGGACAGGGGCCAAAAACATTCAGTACTTC. Translation gives CAISESRTGAKNIQYF.

The chain is built from TRBV3-1 (or the pseudogene TRBV3-2) and TRBJ2-5, with 8 bases matching TRBD1. Losses at the gene ends were 4 bases for V and 5 bases for J; bases not matched to a gene: 9. CDR3 size: 15 residues. Germline CDR1 LGHDT, CDR2 YNNKEL (reference sequence). CDR3 in DNA: TGTGCCAGCAGCCTGCTTTCCGGACAGGGTGAGACCCAGTACTTC. It encodes CASSLLSGQGETQYF.

The rearrangement links TRBV19 to TRBJ1-2; TRBD1 aligns across 10 bases. CDR1 and CDR2 from the germline V gene are LNHDA and SQIVND (reference sequence). CDR3 length: 14 residues. The V segment lost 9 bases and the J segment 4 bases; nucleotides outside the gene matches: 8. Here the CDR3 DNA reads TGTGCCAGCACCCGGGACAGGGGATCCTATGGCTACACCTTC. The encoded protein is CASTRDRGSYGYTF.